These 17 T cell receptor beta chains share one sample of origin, sequenced in a study of Graves' ophthalmopathy and Graves' hyperthyroidism. The sequenced template was RNA, covering the TCR beta CDR3 region. HTBI-primed RT-PCR formed the first round, and a multiplex PCR formed the second. One entry per CDR3 protein, called by TCRdb with MiXCR from the multiplex PCR reads. The table records 240,000 or so distinct CDR3 sequences, 45% of them present only once. Sequenced input: peripheral blood. All receptors come from an adult man with Graves' ophthalmopathy.

To note about this clonotype: The CDR3 end shows no conserved phenylalanine or tryptophan, and so a read error is likely. No DNA is shown, since the ends of the CDR3 on it are uncertain; the CDR3 is the one TCRdb lists. V usage is TRBV20-1 and J usage is TRBJ1-2. Germline loops: CDR1 DFQATT, CDR2 SNEGSKA (reference sequence). The length of the CDR3 is 10 amino acids, counting both ends. The CDR3 is CSAREENYSY.

CDR3 sequence (DNA): TGTGCCTGGAGACCCCTCAGAGGGTCCTACGAGCAGTACTTC. Encoded protein: CAWRPLRGSYEQYF. This chain uses TRBV30 with TRBJ2-7, with D tentatively TRBD2 (5 bases). The V and J ends lost 3 bases and 1 base respectively, with 13 bases between them. CDR3 length: 14 amino acids. In germline, CDR1 is GTSNPN, CDR2 SVGIG (reference sequence).

The chain carries TRBV19 and TRBJ2-7; 12 bases are shared with TRBD1. The CDR3 has 15 amino acids. The V segment lost 9 bases and the J segment 4 bases; nucleotides outside the gene matches: 10. CDR1 is LNHDA and CDR2 is SQIVND in the germline V gene (reference sequence). The CDR3 DNA follows: TGTGCCAGGGGGACAGGGGGCGAGGGGTTATACGAGCAGTACTTC. Amino acid sequence: CARGTGGEGLYEQYF.

The rearrangement links TRBV4-1 to TRBJ1-1; possible D gene TRBD1, 5 bases. The CDR3 loop spans 14 amino acids. V was trimmed by 8 bases and J by 4 bases, leaving 17 bases between them. Germline values: CDR1 MGHRA, CDR2 YSYEKL. The CDR3 reads CASHVGADGTEAFF. CDR3 DNA sequence: TGCGCCAGCCACGTTGGGGCGGACGGCACTGAAGCTTTCTTT.

Regarding this clonotype: Relative to the germline gene, one junction end is altered; a read error may explain this. The V call is TRBV7-8, the J call TRBJ2-5, with D possibly being TRBD1 (5 bases). CDR3 length: 15 amino acids. Germline CDR1 SGHVS, CDR2 FQNEAQ. CDR3 nucleotides: TGTACCAGCAGCTTAGTGAGGACACAAAAAGAGACCCAGTACTTC. Translating gives CTSSLVRTQKETQYF.

This clonotype was observed a handful of times. This chain links TRBV9 with TRBJ1-6; 8 nucleotides line up with TRBD1. The CDR3 is 15 residues long. Germline CDR1 SGDLS, CDR2 YYNGEE. The junction had 11 bases not matched to a gene; V was cut back by 5 bases and J by 10 bases. This CDR3 is CASSGGDRSLSPLHF. The CDR3 nucleotides are TGTGCCAGCAGTGGGGGGGACAGGTCATTATCACCCCTCCACTTT. The full variable domain, with the rest looked up from reference TRBV9 and TRBJ1-6, is DSGVTQTPKHLITATGQRVTLRCSPRSGDLSVYWYQQSLDQGLQFLIQYYNGEERAKGNILERFSAQQFPDLHSELNLSSLELGDSALYFCASSGGDRSLSPLHFGNGTRLTVT.

The chain joins TRBV19 to TRBJ2-5; TRBD1 matches at 8 bases. The V gene's germline CDR1 is LNHDA and CDR2 SQIVND (reference sequence). The CDR3 has 15 amino acids. Trimming removed 5 bases from V and 5 bases from J; junction bases left unmatched: 10. CDR3 DNA: TGTGCCAGTAGTGAGCTCCGGACAGGGAGCGAGACCCAGTACTTC. Residues: CASSELRTGSETQYF.

This chain uses TRBV11-2 with TRBJ2-3; 11 nucleotides align to TRBD2. The length of the CDR3 is 16 residues. The junction had 7 bases not matched to a gene; V was cut back by 3 bases and J by 5 bases. Germline CDR1 SGHAT, CDR2 FQNNGV. CDR3 coding DNA: TGTGCCAGCAGCTTTGTTAGCGGGGGGGCAAGAGATACGCAGTATTTT. Its translation: CASSFVSGGARDTQYF.

The sample holds many counts of this clonotype. The chain employs TRBV29-1 and TRBJ1-1, with D hard to call. Germline CDR1 is SQVTM and CDR2 is ANQGSEA. With 7 bases removed from V and 1 base from J, the gap between germline ends came to 10 bases. This CDR3 is 12 amino acids long. CDR3 DNA: TGCAGCGCAATGAGACAGAACACTGAAGCTTTCTTT. Translated: CSAMRQNTEAFF.

The J gene is TRBJ1-5, the V gene TRBV29-1, with D hard to call. Per the germline V gene, CDR1 is SQVTM and CDR2 is ANQGSEA. This CDR3 has 12 residues. V lost 4 bases to trimming and J lost 3 bases, with 7 bases between them. This CDR3 is CSVGSLNQPQHF. Written as DNA, the CDR3 is TGCAGCGTTGGATCTCTCAATCAGCCCCAGCATTTT.

V gene TRBV5-1 combines with J gene TRBJ2-7, with D unresolved. The V end lost 4 bases, the J end lost 3 bases, and 20 bases lay between the germline ends. CDR3 length: 16 amino acids. Germline V gives CDR1 SGHRS, CDR2 YFSETQ. CDR3 amino acids: CASSMGSPASDYEQYF. The DNA for the CDR3 is TGCGCCAGCAGCATGGGCAGCCCCGCGAGTGACTACGAGCAGTACTTC.

This chain connects TRBV5-1 to TRBJ1-4; D remains unclear. Trimming shortened V by 4 bases and J by 5 bases, and 9 bases separated the two germline ends. The CDR3 runs 13 residues. Germline V gene lookup returns CDR1 SGHRS and CDR2 YFSETQ. In DNA form, the CDR3 reads TGCGCCAGCAGCCCCATCGGAAATGAAAAACTGTTTTTT. This codes for CASSPIGNEKLFF.

The genes are TRBV2 and TRBJ1-3; D remains unclear. The CDR3 consists of 15 residues. Trimming left V 1 base short and J 0 bases short, with 7 bases between. In germline, CDR1 is SNHLY, CDR2 FYNNEI. Here the CDR3 reads CASSEGDSSGNTIYF. The CDR3 DNA follows: TGTGCCAGCAGTGAAGGGGATTCCTCTGGAAACACCATATATTTT.

This clonotype was observed a handful of times. At one end, the junction sequence differs from germline, possibly due to a read error. V is TRBV10-3 and J is TRBJ2-7; D ambiguous. Germline V gene lookup returns CDR1 ENHRY and CDR2 SYGVKD. This CDR3 comprises 11 residues. CDR3 nucleotides: TGTGCCAGCAGTTACTTCAACGAGCAGTACTTC. Its translation: CASSYFNEQYF.

The chain joins TRBV7-9 to TRBJ2-5; the D is unclear. V gave up 6 bases and J gave up 11 bases, with 10 bases separating them. The CDR3 consists of 10 residues. Germline V lookup: CDR1 SEHNR, CDR2 FQNEAQ (reference sequence). CDR3 protein: CASSSYLQYF. CDR3 in DNA: TGTGCCAGCAGTTCCTACCTGCAGTACTTC.

This sequence joins TRBV9 and TRBJ1-6; 8 nucleotides align to TRBD1. The germline gives CDR1 SGDLS, CDR2 YYNGEE. J was trimmed by 6 bases and V by 4 bases; bases with no gene match: 3. There are 14 residues in the CDR3. The DNA for the CDR3 is TGTGCCAGCAGCACCGACAGGGGTAATTCACCCCTCCACTTT. Translating gives CASSTDRGNSPLHF.

This clonotype was observed a few times. The chain links TRBV12-3 or TRBV12-4 to TRBJ1-2; possible D gene TRBD1, 5 bases. V was shortened by 6 bases and J by 7 bases, with 12 bases between the two germline ends. CDR3 size: 12 residues. The CDR3 region is CASSVRGSGYTF. The CDR3 coding sequence is TGTGCCAGCAGCGTAAGGGGTTCTGGCTACACCTTC.